Below are 17 T cell receptor beta chains sequenced from a single sample in a study of blood T cell repertoires in COVID-19. Produced via immunoSEQ multiplex PCR; TCRdb's table is partial and in-frame only. The sample consists of hundreds of thousands of clones, around 89% of them appearing once. What was sequenced was peripheral blood. The receptors come from a woman aged 50 to 65 with COVID-19, enrolled during active disease.

The chain recombines TRBV6-2 or TRBV6-3 with TRBJ2-7, with 10 bases lining up with TRBD2. The CDR3 covers 16 residues. Germline trimming cut 0 bases from V and 3 bases from J; bases unmatched to any gene: 5. Germline values: CDR1 MNHEY, CDR2 SVGEGT. DNA of the CDR3: TGTGCCAGCAGTTACTCCCTAGCGGGGGCCGACTACGAGCAGTACTTC. Its protein is CASSYSLAGADYEQYF.

The chain uses TRBV2 and TRBJ1-1; no clear D. CDR1 is SNHLY and CDR2 is FYNNEI in the germline V gene. The CDR3 extends over 13 amino acids. Trimming took off 6 bases at V and 5 bases at J, with 13 bases between the two ends. CDR3 amino acids: CASRAPERTEAFF. For the CDR3, the DNA is TGTGCCAGCAGGGCCCCCGAAAGAACTGAAGCTTTCTTT.

This clone was observed once. The chain links TRBV4-1 to TRBJ2-3; perhaps TRBD2 as D (6 bases). CDR1 and CDR2 (germline): MGHRA, YSYEKL. The CDR3 is made up of 17 amino acids. V was cut by 2 bases and J by 0 bases, with 15 bases left in between. The CDR3 coding sequence is TGCGCCAGCAGCCAATCGGCCACCCGGGGGAGCACAGATACGCAGTATTTT. This translates into CASSQSATRGSTDTQYF.

The J gene is TRBJ2-1, the V gene TRBV30; 7 bases are a match to TRBD1. Germline V gene sequence: CDR1 GTSNPN, CDR2 SVGIG (reference sequence). V was clipped by 2 bases and J by 3 bases; unmatched bases: 1. This CDR3 has 13 amino acids. As DNA, the CDR3 is TGTGCCTGGAGTAGGGACAGCTACAATGAGCAGTTCTTC. Translating gives CAWSRDSYNEQFF.

The chain carries TRBV5-6 and TRBJ2-7; D may be TRBD1 (6 bases). This CDR3 is built from 14 residues. V gave up 1 base and J gave up 3 bases, with 11 bases separating them. Germline assignment: CDR1 SGHDT and CDR2 YYEEEE. CDR3 residues: CASSLYKGVYEQYF. The CDR3 DNA reads TGTGCCAGCAGCTTGTACAAGGGGGTCTACGAGCAGTACTTC.

The chain joins TRBV2 to TRBJ1-2; 7 nucleotides match TRBD1. Trimming removed 6 bases from V and 8 bases from J; junction bases left unmatched: 6. The CDR3 covers 12 residues. Germline loops: CDR1 SNHLY, CDR2 FYNNEI. The CDR3 loop is CASRSDRAGYTF. The CDR3 DNA follows: TGTGCCAGCAGGTCAGACAGGGCGGGCTACACCTTC. Based on the CDR3 plus reference TRBV2 and TRBJ1-2, the full variable domain is EPEVTQTPSHQVTQMGQEVILRCVPISNHLYFYWYRQILGQKVEFLVSFYNNEISEKSEIFDDQFSVERPDGSNFTLKIRSTKLEDSAMYFCASRSDRAGYTFGSGTRLTVV.

This chain joins TRBV28 and TRBJ2-2, with D hard to call. Germline lookup yields CDR1 MDHEN and CDR2 SYDVKM. V was cut by 2 bases and J by 7 bases, with 14 bases left in between. The CDR3 runs to 15 residues. The CDR3 loop reads CASSLRALPGGELFF. CDR3 nucleotide sequence: TGTGCCAGCAGTTTACGTGCACTCCCCGGCGGGGAGCTGTTTTTT.

The chain has TRBV7-9 and TRBJ2-7; 9 bases are shared with TRBD1. Germline assignment: CDR1 SEHNR and CDR2 FQNEAQ (reference sequence). The CDR3 spans 13 residues. V dropped 5 bases and J dropped 3; count of bases not matched to a gene: 2. The CDR3 reads CASSRQGDYEQYF. The CDR3 coding sequence is TGTGCCAGCAGCCGACAGGGGGACTACGAGCAGTACTTC.

The gene calls are TRBV12-5 and TRBJ2-6, with 7 bases that match TRBD1. Unmatched junction bases numbered 5, after V lost 6 bases and J lost 3 bases. Germline loops: CDR1 LGHNT, CDR2 FRNRAP. CDR3 length: 15 amino acids. The chain's CDR3 is CASGPGQDGANVLTF. The CDR3 DNA reads TGTGCTAGTGGACCCGGACAGGATGGGGCCAACGTCCTGACTTTC.

The chain carries TRBV30 and TRBJ2-7; 8 bases match TRBD1. Trimming at V came to 5 bases and at J to 3 bases, leaving 6 bases not matched to a gene. Looked up from germline, CDR1 is GTSNPN and CDR2 is SVGIG (reference sequence). The CDR3 contains 13 residues. The CDR3 nucleotides are TGTGCCTGGTCGACAGGGGCCGGCTACGAGCAGTACTTC. It yields the protein CAWSTGAGYEQYF.

This clone was seen a few times. The chain joins TRBV10-2 to TRBJ1-2, with D possibly matching TRBD1 (6 bases). CDR1 and CDR2 from the germline V gene are WSHSY and SAAADI. The CDR3 sequence is 14 residues long. With 4 bases removed from V and 0 bases from J, the gap between germline ends came to 9 bases. For the CDR3, the DNA is TGCGCCAGCAGTGTGGCAGGGGCTAACTATGGCTACACCTTC. Translated: CASSVAGANYGYTF.

For the CDR3, the DNA is TGTGCCAGCAGCGAGATAACCGGGGAGCTGTTTTTT. Amino acid sequence: CASSEITGELFF. This rearrangement joins TRBV5-4 to TRBJ2-2; D not resolved. Germline V gene sequence: CDR1 SGHNT, CDR2 YYREEE (reference sequence). The CDR3 is 12 residues long. Trimming pared 4 bases from V and 5 bases from J, leaving 6 bases between.

The chain recombines TRBV5-1 with TRBJ1-4; 9 bases agree with TRBD1. The V segment lost 1 base and the J segment 6 bases; nucleotides outside the gene matches: 1. The CDR3 is made up of 14 amino acids. The germline gives CDR1 SGHRS, CDR2 YFSETQ. In DNA form, the CDR3 reads TGCGCCAGCAGCTTGAGACAGGGGGATGAAAAACTGTTTTTT. It specifies CASSLRQGDEKLFF.

This chain joins TRBV6-5 and TRBJ2-5; 9 bases match TRBD2. Trimming took 3 bases from V and 2 from J; bases not matched to a gene: 7. The CDR3 extends over 16 amino acids. Per the germline V gene, CDR1 is MNHEY and CDR2 is SVGAGI. CDR3 in amino acids: CASSYSLAGSQETQYF. The DNA for the CDR3 is TGTGCCAGCAGTTATTCACTAGCGGGTAGTCAAGAGACCCAGTACTTC.

This clone was seen just once. V is TRBV4-1 and J is TRBJ2-7, with D possibly matching TRBD2 (5 bases). The CDR3 spans 17 residues. V was trimmed by 4 bases and J by 4 bases, leaving 23 bases between them. Germline V gene lookup returns CDR1 MGHRA and CDR2 YSYEKL. The CDR3 loop reads CASSPAVTGKGTYEQYF. The CDR3 coding sequence is TGCGCCAGCAGCCCTGCTGTGACGGGGAAGGGTACGTACGAGCAGTACTTC.

CDR3 bases: TGTGCCACCAGCGGATACTCTCAGGGGAGTTTGGACTATGGCTACACCTTC. Protein: CATSGYSQGSLDYGYTF. V is TRBV15 and J is TRBJ1-2, with a possible D match to TRBD1 (6 bases). There are 17 residues in the CDR3. V was pared by 5 bases and J by 3 bases, with 22 bases between. CDR1 and CDR2 from the germline V gene are LNHNV and YYDKDF (reference sequence).

This clone was counted a single time. The V call is TRBV25-1, the J call TRBJ1-6; 8 nucleotides agree with TRBD1. Germline CDR1 and CDR2: MGHDK and SYGVNS. CDR3 length: 14 amino acids. After removal of 6 bases from V and 10 bases from J, the junction contained 8 bases not matched to a gene. The CDR3 DNA reads as TGTGCCAGCAGCACGACAGGGGTGAGATCACCCCTCCACTTT. It is translated as CASSTTGVRSPLHF.